The 6 T cell receptor beta chains presented below share a single source sample, sequenced in a study of response to subunit inactivated influenza vaccine. Using its own MiXCR run on the RT-PCR reads, TCRdb lists one record per CDR3 protein. The repertoire has fewer than 750,000 distinct CDR3 sequences, around 15% of them found once; the top ten carry approximately 12%. The sample here was PBMCs from blood, taken 11 to 12 days after vaccination. These receptors were taken from a man aged 45-65 years who received an inactivated influenza vaccine.

This clonotype has just a few counts. The rearrangement uses TRBV20-1 and TRBJ2-1; a possible D gene is TRBD2 (5 bases). The CDR3 spans 12 residues. Germline CDR1 is DFQATT and CDR2 is SNEGSKA (reference sequence). The CDR3, as DNA: TGCTCGATCGCCGACTACTACAATGAGCAGTTCTTC. This codes for CSIADYYNEQFF.

This chain connects TRBV20-1 to TRBJ2-1; unclear D gene. V was clipped by 6 bases and J by 0 bases, with 12 bases between them. Looked up from germline, CDR1 is DFQATT and CDR2 is SNEGSKA (reference sequence). This CDR3 has 14 residues. The CDR3: CSAPRSFSYNEQFF. In DNA form, the CDR3 reads TGCAGTGCCCCCAGGAGTTTCTCCTACAATGAGCAGTTCTTC.

The chain is built from TRBV7-3 and TRBJ2-3; TRBD2 matches 12 bases. Germline loops: CDR1 SGHTA, CDR2 FQGTGA. V lost 4 bases to trimming and J lost 3 bases; unmatched junction nucleotides: 14. CDR3 length: 19 amino acids. This CDR3 reads CASSSSGLAGGPWTDTQYF. The CDR3 nucleotides read TGTGCCAGCAGCTCTTCTGGGCTAGCGGGAGGGCCGTGGACAGATACGCAGTATTTT.

This clonotype was counted at least ten times. The chain employs TRBV7-2 and TRBJ2-7; perhaps TRBD1 as D (5 bases). CDR1 is SGHTA, CDR2 FQGNSA, per germline. Trimming took off 1 base at V and 2 bases at J, with 9 bases between the two ends. The CDR3 is 14 amino acids. Written as DNA, the CDR3 is TGTGCCAGCAGCTTAGGCCGACAGACCTACGAGCAGTACTTC. Residues: CASSLGRQTYEQYF.

The rearrangement joins TRBV4-3 to TRBJ2-6; 7 bases are shared with TRBD1. CDR3 length equals 16 residues. The germline V gene encodes CDR1 LGHNA and CDR2 YSLEER. The ends lost 2 bases at V and 0 bases at J; junction bases unmatched: 1. CDR3: CASSQTGVSGANVLTF. The CDR3 DNA sequence: TGCGCCAGCAGCCAAACAGGGGTCTCTGGGGCCAACGTCCTGACTTTC.

This clonotype has ten or more counts. V gene TRBV7-8 combines with J gene TRBJ2-1, with 10 bases matching TRBD1. This CDR3 is built from 16 residues. The V gene's germline CDR1 is SGHVS and CDR2 FQNEAQ. J was trimmed by 5 bases and V by 4 bases; bases with no gene match: 8. The CDR3 DNA is TGTGCCAGCAGCTCCTACGACAGGGGGCTCGACAATGAGCAGTTCTTC. This codes for CASSSYDRGLDNEQFF.